This T cell receptor (beta chain) was observed in a study of blood T cell repertoires in COVID-19. Study-wide context: PBMCs, B-cell-depleted T cells, or T cells provided the cDNA or gDNA that made up the material.

The CDR3 length is 14 residues. J was trimmed by 3 bases and V by 4 bases; bases with no gene match: 7. Germline-derived CDR1 and CDR2 are SGHRS and YFSETQ. This clone was recorded a few times. The repertoire was sequenced with immunoSEQ multiplex PCR; TCRdb's copy has only in-frame clones and lacks some. This sample yields 220,000 or so clones, of which less than 90% are seen a single time; approximately 6.2% belongs to the top ten. This chain connects TRBV5-1 to TRBJ2-7; 7 bases line up with TRBD2. Input material: PBMCs or T cells enriched from blood (not recorded which). The origin of this receptor is a middle-aged woman who had recovered from COVID-19. CDR3 region: CASSPGGGFYEQYF. CDR3 in DNA: TGCGCCAGCAGCCCGGGGGGAGGCTTCTACGAGCAGTACTTC. The full variable domain, in which reference TRBV5-1 and TRBJ2-7 provide the parts outside the CDR3, is KAGVTQTPRYLIKTRGQQVTLSCSPISGHRSVSWYQQTPGQGLQFLFEYFSETQRNKGNFPGRFSGRQFSNSRSEMNVSTLELGDSALYLCASSPGGGFYEQYFGPGTRLTVT.